A single sample gave rise to the 32 T cell receptor beta chains below, sequenced in a study of blood T cell repertoires in COVID-19. Sequenced by immunoSEQ multiplex PCR; TCRdb stores in-frame clones only, minus some. Here the sample spans roughly 240,000 clones, about 91% being singletons. The sample consisted of PBMCs or T cells enriched from blood (not recorded which). These TCRs come from a woman aged 40 to 50 with acute COVID-19.

The CDR3 protein is CASSQEQGMNTEAFF. DNA of the CDR3: TGCGCCAGCAGCCAAGAACAGGGGATGAACACTGAAGCTTTCTTT. The chain is built from TRBV4-1 and TRBJ1-1; 7 positions agree with TRBD1. J lost 0 bases, V lost 0 bases, and 1 base had no gene match. From germline, CDR1 is MGHRA and CDR2 YSYEKL. This CDR3 has 15 residues.

The V gene is TRBV11-2, the J gene TRBJ1-1; D is possibly TRBD1 (6 bases). This CDR3 is 14 amino acids long. From germline, CDR1 is SGHAT and CDR2 FQNNGV. V shed 4 bases and J shed 7 bases, with 16 bases lying between them. The CDR3 spells CASSYRDERSEAFF. The DNA of the CDR3 is TGTGCCAGCAGCTACAGGGATGAGAGGAGTGAAGCTTTCTTT.

The rearrangement links TRBV21-1 to TRBJ2-3; the table gives TRBD1 as D, unverified against the DNA. TRBV21-1 is assigned pseudogene status. The CDR3 consists of 16 residues. The CDR3 region has the DNA TGTGCCAGCAGCACTCCTAGGACAGGGGGCACAGATACGCAGTATTTT. Protein product: CASSTPRTGGTDTQYF.

The chain uses TRBV2 and TRBJ2-3, with a possible D match to TRBD2 (5 bases). Between the trimmed V and J ends, which lost 7 bases and 4 bases, there was a span of 9 bases. The length of the CDR3 is 12 residues. Germline V CDR1 and CDR2: SNHLY, FYNNEI. Here the CDR3 reads CASNVGADTQYF. As DNA, the CDR3 is TGTGCCAGCAACGTGGGAGCAGATACGCAGTATTTT.

This clone was counted once. The chain combines TRBV19 with TRBJ1-6; a possible D gene is TRBD1 (5 bases). Trimming took 2 bases from V and 9 from J, leaving 14 bases between them. The CDR3 is made up of 15 amino acids. Per germline, CDR1 LNHDA and CDR2 SQIVND (reference sequence). CDR3 DNA sequence: TGTGCCAGTAGTATAACCAGGGATGGCCTTTCACCCCTCCACTTT. Amino acids: CASSITRDGLSPLHF.

The chain uses TRBV9 and TRBJ2-2; D uncertain. CDR1 is SGDLS, CDR2 YYNGEE, per germline. V lost 1 base, J lost 6 bases, and 16 bases lay in between. This CDR3 contains 16 residues. The CDR3 is CASSVFSGRMAGELFF. CDR3 nucleotides: TGTGCCAGCAGCGTATTTTCAGGCAGGATGGCCGGGGAGCTGTTTTTT.

The chain has TRBV3-1 (or the pseudogene TRBV3-2) and TRBJ2-1, with D tentatively TRBD2 (5 bases). The germline V gene has CDR1 LGHDT and CDR2 YNNKEL (reference sequence). Between the trimmed V and J ends, which lost 0 bases and 9 bases, there was a span of 15 bases. The CDR3 covers 15 residues. CDR3 coding DNA: TGTGCCAGCAGCCAAGATCTAGCCCTTCGGGGTGAGCAGTTCTTC. Protein sequence: CASSQDLALRGEQFF.

In its sample, this clone was seen once. The chain has TRBV6-5 and TRBJ1-2, with D perhaps TRBD1 (6 bases). Per the germline V gene, CDR1 is MNHEY and CDR2 is SVGAGI. V was cut by 4 bases and J by 8 bases, with 17 bases left in between. This CDR3 region has 14 residues. The CDR3 region has the DNA TGTGCCAGCAGTTCCCCAGGGGACCCTAAGGGCTACACCTTC. This gives the protein CASSSPGDPKGYTF.

The rearrangement uses TRBV7-6 and TRBJ1-4, with a tentative D call TRBD1 (5 bases). The CDR3 consists of 16 residues. Germline lookup yields CDR1 SGHVS and CDR2 FNYEAQ. Trimming stripped 1 base from V and 8 bases from J, with 17 bases between. CDR3: CASSLGAGGEFEKLFF. CDR3 in DNA: TGTGCCAGCAGCTTAGGTGCTGGGGGGGAATTCGAAAAACTGTTTTTT.

The chain couples TRBV9 to TRBJ2-3; tentatively, D is TRBD2 (7 bases). The CDR3 has 19 amino acids. Trimming pared 4 bases from V and 2 bases from J, leaving 26 bases between. Germline V gene lookup returns CDR1 SGDLS and CDR2 YYNGEE. CDR3 nucleotide sequence: TGTGCCAGCAGCTCTACGACAGGCGGCGGGGGCAGATACACAGATACGCAGTATTTT. Amino acids: CASSSTTGGGGRYTDTQYF.

V is TRBV11-3 and J is TRBJ1-4; D call uncertain. This CDR3 spans 12 amino acids. V lost 1 base and J lost 8, with 5 bases in between. Germline values: CDR1 SGHNT, CDR2 YENEEA. The CDR3 is CASSLAGEKLFF. DNA for the CDR3: TGTGCCAGCAGCTTAGCAGGAGAAAAACTGTTTTTT.

The CDR3 coding sequence is TGTGCCAGCAGTGACGGACTAGCGGGTGGTTATGAGCAGTTCTTC. This encodes CASSDGLAGGYEQFF. This chain joins TRBV13 and TRBJ2-1; 11 bases agree with TRBD2. The CDR3 runs to 15 residues. Losses at the gene ends were 6 bases for V and 8 bases for J; bases not matched to a gene: 9. Germline V gene lookup returns CDR1 PRHDT and CDR2 FYEKMQ (reference sequence).

This chain uses TRBV5-6 with TRBJ2-7; TRBD1 matches at 8 bases. V shed 2 bases, J shed 2 bases, and the junction held 9 bases outside the gene matches. Germline lookup yields CDR1 SGHDT and CDR2 YYEEEE. CDR3 size: 16 residues. CDR3 bases: TGTGCCAGCAGCTTCCCAGGGGGCAGGACCGCCTACGAGCAGTACTTC. It yields the protein CASSFPGGRTAYEQYF.

CDR3 sequence (DNA): TGTGCCACCAGTGGGGGGACAGCTTACAATGAGCAGTTCTTC. Translated, it gives CATSGGTAYNEQFF. This chain links TRBV24-1 with TRBJ2-1; 7 nucleotides align to TRBD1. Trimming removed 5 bases from V and 4 bases from J; junction bases left unmatched: 4. This CDR3 spans 14 amino acids. In germline, CDR1 is KGHDR, CDR2 SFDVKD.

The gene calls are TRBV7-2 and TRBJ1-3; D unresolved. Trimming took off 5 bases at V and 0 bases at J, with 17 bases between the two ends. CDR3 length equals 17 residues. CDR1 and CDR2 from the germline V gene are SGHTA and FQGNSA. CDR3: CASSPHGLSLSGNTIYF. The DNA for the CDR3 is TGTGCCAGCAGCCCACACGGACTCTCCCTCTCTGGAAACACCATATATTTT.

The V and J genes are TRBV19 and TRBJ1-1; D is possibly TRBD1 (6 bases). Deletions cut 5 bases from V and 7 bases from J, with 14 bases between. Germline V gene data show CDR1 as LNHDA and CDR2 as SQIVND (reference sequence). The CDR3 sequence is 13 residues long. The CDR3 reads CASSLLGQIEAFF. The CDR3 nucleotides read TGTGCCAGTAGTCTTCTAGGACAGATTGAAGCTTTCTTT.

As for this clone: Within the sample, other DNA sequences also encode this same CDR3. This sequence joins TRBV21-1 and TRBJ2-2; the table gives TRBD2 as D, unverified against the DNA. TRBV21-1 is termed a pseudogene. The CDR3 is made up of 23 amino acids. CDR3 protein: CASSKAPSRGGDGGEPNTGELFF. The DNA of the CDR3 is TGTGCCAGCAGCAAAGCGCCCTCACGGGGCGGGGACGGGGGGGAACCGAACACCGGGGAGCTGTTTTTT.

The J gene is TRBJ2-2, the V gene TRBV9; D gene unclear. The V end was cut by 0 bases, the J end by 3 bases, with 6 bases between. Looked up from germline, CDR1 is SGDLS and CDR2 is YYNGEE. The CDR3 runs 14 residues. The CDR3 nucleotides read TGTGCCAGCAGCGTAGTGTCTGACACCGGGGAGCTGTTTTTT. Translation: CASSVVSDTGELFF.

The chain links TRBV28 to TRBJ2-1, with D possibly TRBD2 on 5 matching bases. Trimming removed 5 bases from V and 2 bases from J, with 10 bases in between. Germline CDR1 and CDR2: MDHEN and SYDVKM. CDR3 length: 14 amino acids. The CDR3 reads CASSLGNTYNEQFF. For the CDR3, the DNA is TGTGCCAGCAGTCTCGGGAATACCTACAATGAGCAGTTCTTC.

This rearrangement joins TRBV7-2 to TRBJ2-5, with D tentatively TRBD2 (6 bases). The V gene's germline CDR1 is SGHTA and CDR2 FQGNSA. The germline V and J ends were trimmed by 4 bases and 5 bases, with 11 bases remaining between them. The CDR3 runs 13 residues. The chain's CDR3 is CASSYKRGETQYF. The DNA of the CDR3 is TGTGCCAGCAGCTATAAACGGGGGGAGACCCAGTACTTC.

The chain is built from TRBV7-8 and TRBJ2-7; 11 nucleotides line up with TRBD1. Germline CDR1 and CDR2: SGHVS and FQNEAQ. V was clipped by 3 bases and J by 4 bases; unmatched bases: 5. CDR3 length: 15 residues. The CDR3 spells CASSLGGQGVYEQYV. In DNA form, the CDR3 reads TGTGCCAGCAGCTTGGGGGGACAGGGGGTATACGAGCAGTACGTC.

V gene TRBV10-3 combines with J gene TRBJ1-1; D is perhaps TRBD1 (6 bases). Germline values: CDR1 ENHRY, CDR2 SYGVKD. The CDR3 has 14 amino acids. Trimming left V 10 bases short and J 2 bases short, with 17 bases between. The CDR3 region is CATAQQGSNTEAFF. The CDR3 DNA reads TGTGCCACCGCACAACAGGGATCTAACACTGAAGCTTTCTTT.

This chain links TRBV5-6 with TRBJ1-6, with 7 bases identical to TRBD1. The J segment lost 7 bases and the V segment lost 1 base, leaving 5 bases of the junction unmatched. This CDR3 comprises 15 residues. CDR1 and CDR2 from the germline V gene are SGHDT and YYEEEE. The CDR3 sequence is CASSLRGPGNSPLHF. Here the CDR3 DNA reads TGTGCCAGCAGCTTGAGGGGGCCGGGGAATTCACCCCTCCACTTT.

This rearrangement joins TRBV2 to TRBJ1-1; D is undetermined. Trimming shortened V by 0 bases and J by 4 bases, and 9 bases separated the two germline ends. The germline V gene encodes CDR1 SNHLY and CDR2 FYNNEI. The CDR3 loop spans 14 amino acids. The CDR3: CASSEAPEGTEAFF. DNA of the CDR3: TGTGCCAGCAGTGAAGCCCCAGAGGGCACTGAAGCTTTCTTT.

The genes are TRBV19 and TRBJ1-2; maybe TRBD1 (6 bases). CDR1 is LNHDA, CDR2 SQIVND, per germline (reference sequence). The length of the CDR3 is 17 residues. V dropped 7 bases and J dropped 4 bases, with 25 bases sitting between them. The CDR3 DNA reads TGTGCCAGTACCCTCCAGCCGACGGGGGGGCGCCCCTATGGCTACACCTTC. The encoded protein is CASTLQPTGGRPYGYTF.

V gene TRBV27 combines with J gene TRBJ2-2; D is ambiguous. Germline CDR1 and CDR2: MNHEY and SMNVEV (reference sequence). The CDR3 has 13 residues. Trimming removed 0 bases at V and 8 bases at J, with 7 bases between. The CDR3, as DNA: TGTGCCAGCAGTTTATCCCCAACAGGGGAGCTGTTTTTT. Its protein product is CASSLSPTGELFF.

This clone has only a few counts. V usage is TRBV5-1 and J usage is TRBJ1-2; D might be TRBD1 (5 bases). V gave up 2 bases and J gave up 4 bases, with 21 bases separating them. This CDR3 is 17 amino acids long. From germline, CDR1 is SGHRS and CDR2 YFSETQ. This CDR3 reads CASSLAIDGGAGYGYTF. The CDR3 nucleotides read TGCGCCAGCAGCTTAGCGATCGATGGAGGGGCAGGCTATGGCTACACCTTC. The whole variable domain, filled in from reference TRBV5-1 and TRBJ1-2, reads KAGVTQTPRYLIKTRGQQVTLSCSPISGHRSVSWYQQTPGQGLQFLFEYFSETQRNKGNFPGRFSGRQFSNSRSEMNVSTLELGDSALYLCASSLAIDGGAGYGYTFGSGTRLTVV.

The gene calls are TRBV29-1 and TRBJ1-2; D is possibly TRBD1 (5 bases). V lost 6 bases and J 8 bases, leaving 16 bases between the germline ends. The CDR3 loop spans 12 amino acids. Germline V gene sequence: CDR1 SQVTM, CDR2 ANQGSEA. The CDR3 DNA is TGCAGCGTCCGCGCGGGGCGCTGGGGCTACACCTTC. Translating gives CSVRAGRWGYTF.

V gene TRBV6-5 combines with J gene TRBJ2-5, with 11 nucleotides matching TRBD1. CDR1 and CDR2 (germline): MNHEY, SVGAGI. V was clipped by 4 bases and J by 1 base; unmatched bases: 5. The CDR3 consists of 16 residues. CDR3 region: CASSLGQGVTQETQYF. The CDR3, as DNA: TGTGCCAGCAGTTTGGGACAGGGGGTTACCCAAGAGACCCAGTACTTC.

The chain combines TRBV9 with TRBJ2-1; possible D gene TRBD2, 5 bases. The length of the CDR3 is 17 residues. V was shortened by 0 bases and J by 0 bases, with 13 bases between the two germline ends. Germline V gene lookup returns CDR1 SGDLS and CDR2 YYNGEE. CDR3 protein: CASSVELVMDSYNEQFF. CDR3 DNA sequence: TGTGCCAGCAGCGTAGAACTAGTTATGGACTCCTACAATGAGCAGTTCTTC.

The chain recombines TRBV10-3 with TRBJ2-1; 11 nucleotides agree with TRBD2. The CDR3 is 15 amino acids. The V segment lost 6 bases and the J segment 5 bases; nucleotides outside the gene matches: 6. Germline V lookup: CDR1 ENHRY, CDR2 SYGVKD. Written as DNA, the CDR3 is TGTGCCATCAGCACTAGCGGGAGAGAAGACAATGAGCAGTTCTTC. As protein: CAISTSGREDNEQFF.

This clone was seen more than once but under ten times. The V call is TRBV7-9, the J call TRBJ1-2; no firm D call. The CDR3 totals 13 residues. With 3 bases removed from V and 3 bases from J, the gap between germline ends came to 8 bases. The germline V gene has CDR1 SEHNR and CDR2 FQNEAQ (reference sequence). The chain's CDR3 is CASSFQEDYGYTF. The CDR3 DNA follows: TGTGCCAGCAGCTTCCAGGAGGACTATGGCTACACCTTC.